Shown below are 16 T cell receptor beta chains from a single sample sequenced in a study of T-cell memory formation after mild COVID-19. TCRdb re-called the 5' RACE reads through MiXCR, storing one row per CDR3 protein. The repertoire consists of roughly 560,000 distinct CDR3 sequences, with around 21% occurring once and the leading ten covering approximately 13%. The sample was PBMCs or a T cell subset sorted from them (not recorded which). The receptors derive from an adult woman who had mild COVID-19 (a few samples of this study predate the infection). Cell type and time point are not known.

This clonotype has more than one count but fewer than ten. The V and J genes are TRBV19 and TRBJ2-7, with D unclear. Trimming left V 2 bases short and J 1 base short, with 9 bases between. In germline, CDR1 is LNHDA, CDR2 SQIVND (reference sequence). The CDR3 is made up of 14 amino acids. CDR3 sequence (DNA): TGTGCCAGTAGTATAATTCCAGGATCCTACGAGCAGTACTTC. It translates to CASSIIPGSYEQYF.

The V call is TRBV4-1, the J call TRBJ2-7; D perhaps matches TRBD1 (5 bases). Between the trimmed V and J ends, which lost 1 base and 10 bases, there was a span of 17 bases. The CDR3 has 14 amino acids. Germline lookup yields CDR1 MGHRA and CDR2 YSYEKL. The CDR3 spells CASSQGFLVTGQYF. The DNA for the CDR3 is TGCGCCAGCAGCCAAGGTTTTCTAGTCACAGGACAGTACTTC.

The chain combines TRBV3-1 with TRBJ2-7; 7 bases agree with TRBD1. This CDR3 region has 15 residues. Trimming removed 1 base from V and 1 base from J; junction bases left unmatched: 4. The germline gives CDR1 LGHDT, CDR2 YNNKEL (reference sequence). This chain's CDR3 is CASSQGSGQSYEQYF. The CDR3 DNA reads as TGTGCCAGCAGCCAAGGGTCGGGACAGTCCTACGAGCAGTACTTC.

The V call is TRBV4-1, the J call TRBJ2-7; D not resolved. Germline CDR1 and CDR2: MGHRA and YSYEKL. Trimming stripped 1 base from V and 4 bases from J, with 14 bases between. The CDR3 consists of 15 residues. The CDR3 nucleotides are TGCGCCAGCAGCCAAGGACCAAAGGTCGGTTACGAGCAGTACTTC. Its protein product is CASSQGPKVGYEQYF.

This clonotype was seen more than once but under ten times. This chain uses TRBV7-9 with TRBJ1-2; the D gene is possibly TRBD1 (6 bases). The length of the CDR3 is 14 residues. Germline lookup yields CDR1 SEHNR and CDR2 FQNEAQ (reference sequence). V shed 1 base and J shed 3 bases, with 9 bases lying between them. The CDR3 here is CASSLEGGYYGYTF. CDR3 nucleotide sequence: TGTGCCAGCAGCTTAGAGGGGGGATACTATGGCTACACCTTC.

This clonotype has more than one count but fewer than ten. V is TRBV6-4 and J is TRBJ2-3, with a possible D match to TRBD1 (5 bases). From germline, CDR1 is MRHNA and CDR2 SNTAGT. With 6 bases removed from V and 2 bases from J, the gap between germline ends came to 12 bases. CDR3 size: 14 residues. CDR3 bases: TGTGCCAGCAGCTTGACAGTACTCACAGATACGCAGTATTTT. It translates to CASSLTVLTDTQYF.

This clonotype was seen only a few times. The rearrangement uses TRBV9 and TRBJ2-7, with 10 bases lining up with TRBD2. The CDR3 extends over 15 amino acids. V was clipped by 3 bases and J by 3 bases; unmatched bases: 6. CDR1 is SGDLS and CDR2 is YYNGEE in the germline V gene. In nucleotides, the CDR3 is TGTGCCAGCAGCGCCGGGACTAGCGCGGACTACGAGCAGTACTTC. Encoded protein: CASSAGTSADYEQYF.

This chain connects TRBV7-3 to TRBJ2-2; 8 positions match TRBD1. CDR1 and CDR2 (germline): SGHTA, FQGTGA. With 2 bases clipped from V and 1 base from J, the junction kept 9 bases outside the gene matches. The CDR3 covers 18 residues. DNA for the CDR3: TGTGCCAGCAGCTTAGGCTGGTCGGGACAGGTGAACACCGGGGAGCTGTTTTTT. It is translated as CASSLGWSGQVNTGELFF.

This clonotype came up a few times. The gene calls are TRBV9 and TRBJ1-4, with TRBD1 identical over 7 bases. J was trimmed by 0 bases and V by 5 bases; bases with no gene match: 10. Germline CDR1 is SGDLS and CDR2 is YYNGEE. The CDR3 runs 17 residues. CDR3 region: CASSYRDSLATNEKLFF. The DNA of the CDR3 is TGTGCCAGCAGTTACCGGGACAGCCTCGCAACTAATGAAAAACTGTTTTTT.

This chain joins TRBV3-1 and TRBJ2-1; no reliable D call. From germline, CDR1 is LGHDT and CDR2 YNNKEL (reference sequence). Trimming removed 8 bases at V and 5 bases at J, with 10 bases between. There are 12 residues in the CDR3. CDR3 in DNA: TGTGCCAGCGGTGAATGGAACAATGAGCAGTTCTTC. This gives the protein CASGEWNNEQFF.

The sample holds a few counts of this clonotype. This chain links TRBV27 with TRBJ1-1; D is possibly TRBD1 (6 bases). Germline V gene data show CDR1 as MNHEY and CDR2 as SMNVEV (reference sequence). V was clipped by 0 bases and J by 5 bases, with 13 bases between them. The CDR3 is 15 residues long. DNA for the CDR3: TGTGCCAGCAGTTTATCGATAGGGGGTCGGACTGAAGCTTTCTTT. Protein sequence: CASSLSIGGRTEAFF.

This clonotype was seen a few times. This chain connects TRBV12-3 or TRBV12-4 to TRBJ1-2, with D tentatively TRBD1 (6 bases). V was trimmed by 4 bases and J by 3 bases, leaving 18 bases between them. CDR3 size: 16 residues. CDR3 region: CASSSPGHLNDYGYTF. The CDR3 nucleotides are TGTGCCAGCAGTTCCCCGGGACACCTAAATGACTATGGCTACACCTTC.

The gene calls are TRBV7-9 and TRBJ2-7, with 11 bases lining up with TRBD2. CDR3 length: 16 residues. V was pared by 1 base and J by 6 bases, with 8 bases of the junction left unmatched. The V gene's germline CDR1 is SEHNR and CDR2 FQNEAQ (reference sequence). The chain's CDR3 is CASSLVAGGPWGEQYF. DNA of the CDR3: TGTGCCAGCAGCTTAGTAGCGGGAGGGCCCTGGGGCGAGCAGTACTTC.

The table lists this clonotype with a few counts. The V gene is TRBV20-1, the J gene TRBJ1-2, with TRBD1 matching over 10 bases. V lost 5 bases to trimming and J lost 2 bases; unmatched junction nucleotides: 11. Germline V CDR1 and CDR2: DFQATT, SNEGSKA (reference sequence). The CDR3 loop spans 16 amino acids. CDR3 in DNA: TGCAGTGCTCCGGTACCTGGGACAGGGGCCAACTATGGCTACACCTTC. As protein: CSAPVPGTGANYGYTF.

V is TRBV6-5 and J is TRBJ1-4, with D unclear. V was trimmed by 5 bases and J by 0 bases, leaving 7 bases between them. This CDR3 region has 14 residues. Germline lookup yields CDR1 MNHEY and CDR2 SVGAGI. As DNA, the CDR3 is TGTGCCAGCAGTCGCACCTCAACTAATGAAAAACTGTTTTTT. Translated, it gives CASSRTSTNEKLFF.

This clonotype was seen a few times. The gene calls are TRBV12-3 or TRBV12-4 and TRBJ1-1; D uncertain. V lost 1 base, J lost 6 bases, and 6 bases lay in between. CDR3 length: 12 amino acids. The CDR3 reads CASSLEGPEAFF. The CDR3 DNA follows: TGTGCCAGCAGTTTAGAGGGCCCTGAAGCTTTCTTT.